Listed below are T cell receptor beta chains from one sample, sequenced in a study of tumor-infiltrating lymphocytes in primary liver carcinoma. Each CDR3 protein gets one entry after TCRdb re-called the multiplex PCR reads with MiXCR. The sample records fewer than 150,000 distinct CDR3 sequences, 55% to 75% being singletons. Sequencing was carried out using liver tumor tissue from sampling region 1. Receptors originate from a woman in her fifties or sixties with primary liver carcinoma and hepatitis B virus infection. Each CDR3 is given with its conserved first and last residue. Fields, in order: J gene, CDR3 length, V gene, clone size, D gene, CDR3 protein, CDR3 DNA. A D gene is named only where the DNA matches it firmly. Clone size is given for some rows only: seen once, a few or many times, or a class if the clone is expanded.

j_call: TRBJ1-2; cdr3_length: 15; v_call: TRBV6-5; clone_size: many; d_call: NA; cdr3_aa: CASSYSYGRLDGYTF; cdr3_nt: TGTGCCAGCAGTTACTCCTACGGCCGCTTGGATGGCTACACCTTC
j_call: TRBJ2-5; cdr3_length: 16; v_call: TRBV11-2; clone_size: NA; d_call: NA; cdr3_aa: CASSLGSGASGHDQYF; cdr3_nt: TGTGCCAGCAGCTTAGGATCGGGGGCTAGCGGCCACGACCAGTACTTC
j_call: TRBJ2-2; cdr3_length: 16; v_call: TRBV14; clone_size: NA; d_call: NA; cdr3_aa: CASSPKLTANTGDLFF; cdr3_nt: TGTGCCAGCAGCCCAAAACTCACAGCGAACACCGGGGATCTGTTTTTT
j_call: TRBJ2-2; cdr3_length: 17; v_call: TRBV14; clone_size: many; d_call: TRBD1; cdr3_aa: CASSQARTGWFAGELFF; cdr3_nt: TGTGCCAGCAGCCAAGCACGGACAGGGTGGTTCGCCGGGGAGCTGTTTTTT
j_call: TRBJ1-3; cdr3_length: 12; v_call: TRBV28; clone_size: few; d_call: NA; cdr3_aa: CASSLEGNTIYF; cdr3_nt: TGTGCCAGCAGTTTAGAGGGCAACACCATATATTTT
j_call: TRBJ2-7; cdr3_length: 11; v_call: TRBV5-6; clone_size: few; d_call: NA; cdr3_aa: CASSLDGEQYF; cdr3_nt: TGTGCCAGCAGCTTGGATGGCGAGCAGTACTTC
j_call: TRBJ2-5; cdr3_length: 12; v_call: TRBV11-3; clone_size: NA; d_call: NA; cdr3_aa: CVSSPRMGTQYF; cdr3_nt: TGTGTCAGCAGTCCCCGGATGGGGACCCAGTACTTC
j_call: TRBJ1-4; cdr3_length: 15; v_call: TRBV4-2; clone_size: many; d_call: TRBD1; cdr3_aa: CASRQEGTADEKLFF; cdr3_nt: TGTGCCAGCAGACAAGAGGGGACAGCTGATGAAAAACTGTTTTTT
j_call: TRBJ2-1; cdr3_length: 16; v_call: TRBV28; clone_size: few; d_call: TRBD2; cdr3_aa: CASSSLPTSGRNEQFF; cdr3_nt: TGTGCCAGCAGTTCCCTACCGACTAGCGGGAGAAATGAGCAGTTCTTC
j_call: TRBJ2-5; cdr3_length: 12; v_call: TRBV29-1; clone_size: NA; d_call: TRBD1; cdr3_aa: CSFRQGGETQYF; cdr3_nt: TGCAGCTTCCGACAGGGCGGAGAGACCCAGTACTTC
j_call: TRBJ2-7; cdr3_length: 15; v_call: TRBV28; clone_size: few; d_call: NA; cdr3_aa: CASSSPAGGIYEQYF; cdr3_nt: TGTGCCAGCAGTTCCCCGGCCGGCGGGATTTACGAGCAGTACTTC
j_call: TRBJ2-5; cdr3_length: 15; v_call: TRBV4-2; clone_size: many; d_call: NA; cdr3_aa: CASSQDLGARETQYF; cdr3_nt: TGTGCCAGCAGCCAAGATCTGGGCGCGCGGGAGACCCAGTACTTC
j_call: TRBJ2-1; cdr3_length: 13; v_call: TRBV28; clone_size: few; d_call: TRBD2; cdr3_aa: CASRAGTSNEQFF; cdr3_nt: TGTGCCAGCAGGGCGGGGACTAGCAATGAGCAGTTCTTC
j_call: TRBJ1-1; cdr3_length: 15; v_call: TRBV4-2; clone_size: once; d_call: NA; cdr3_aa: CASSQVGHLNTEAFF; cdr3_nt: TGTGCCAGCAGCCAGGTCGGACACTTGAACACTGAAGCTTTCTTT
j_call: TRBJ2-7; cdr3_length: 17; v_call: TRBV6-6; clone_size: many; d_call: NA; cdr3_aa: CASSHYPGQQSSYEQYF; cdr3_nt: TGTGCCAGCAGTCACTACCCTGGGCAGCAGAGCTCCTACGAGCAGTACTTC
j_call: TRBJ1-5; cdr3_length: 12; v_call: TRBV6-1; clone_size: NA; d_call: TRBD1; cdr3_aa: CASMDRVVPQHF; cdr3_nt: TGTGCCAGTATGGACAGGGTGGTGCCCCAGCATTTT
j_call: TRBJ2-7; cdr3_length: 14; v_call: TRBV20-1; clone_size: once; d_call: NA; cdr3_aa: CSARDRGKIYEQYF; cdr3_nt: TGCAGTGCTAGAGACAGGGGAAAGATCTACGAGCAGTACTTC
j_call: TRBJ2-3; cdr3_length: 18; v_call: TRBV11-2; clone_size: many; d_call: NA; cdr3_aa: CASSLDAYGSRVTDTQYF; cdr3_nt: TGTGCCAGCAGCTTAGACGCGTACGGGTCTAGAGTCACAGATACGCAGTATTTT
j_call: TRBJ2-1; cdr3_length: 15; v_call: TRBV7-9; clone_size: NA; d_call: NA; cdr3_aa: CASSLGWGVVNEQFF; cdr3_nt: TGTGCCAGCAGCTTAGGGTGGGGGGTGGTCAATGAGCAGTTCTTC
j_call: TRBJ2-7; cdr3_length: 14; v_call: TRBV9; clone_size: NA; d_call: TRBD2; cdr3_aa: CASSIGTSVDEQYF; cdr3_nt: TGTGCCAGCAGCATCGGGACTAGCGTCGACGAGCAGTACTTC
j_call: TRBJ2-5; cdr3_length: 14; v_call: TRBV19; clone_size: NA; d_call: NA; cdr3_aa: CASSPRTARETQYF; cdr3_nt: TGTGCCAGTAGTCCCCGGACGGCCCGGGAGACCCAGTACTTC
j_call: TRBJ2-6; cdr3_length: 15; v_call: TRBV5-8; clone_size: NA; d_call: NA; cdr3_aa: CASSSTLSGANILTF; cdr3_nt: TGTGCCAGCAGCTCGACCCTTTCTGGGGCCAACATCCTGACTTTC
j_call: TRBJ2-2; cdr3_length: 15; v_call: TRBV12-3/TRBV12-4; clone_size: NA; d_call: NA; cdr3_aa: CAISFWGGNTGEPFF; cdr3_nt: TGTGCCATCAGTTTCTGGGGCGGTAACACCGGGGAGCCGTTTTTT
j_call: TRBJ1-1; cdr3_length: 15; v_call: TRBV13; clone_size: NA; d_call: NA; cdr3_aa: CTSSSEEGLNTEAFF; cdr3_nt: TGTACCAGCAGCTCCGAGGAGGGGTTGAACACTGAGGCTTTCTTT
j_call: TRBJ2-1; cdr3_length: 15; v_call: TRBV11-2; clone_size: NA; d_call: TRBD2; cdr3_aa: CASGSGLTVYNEQFF; cdr3_nt: TGTGCCAGCGGCTCGGGACTAACGGTCTACAATGAGCAGTTCTTC
j_call: TRBJ2-5; cdr3_length: 16; v_call: TRBV7-8; clone_size: few; d_call: TRBD2; cdr3_aa: CASSPREGPLGETQYF; cdr3_nt: TGTGCCAGCAGCCCTCGGGAGGGACCCTTAGGGGAGACCCAGTACTTC
j_call: TRBJ2-7; cdr3_length: 15; v_call: TRBV10-3; clone_size: NA; d_call: NA; cdr3_aa: CAISDYVEGSYEQYF; cdr3_nt: TGTGCCATCAGCGATTACGTGGAGGGCTCCTACGAGCAGTACTTC
j_call: TRBJ1-4; cdr3_length: 15; v_call: TRBV6-1; clone_size: many; d_call: NA; cdr3_aa: CASSAYGQGGEKLFF; cdr3_nt: TGTGCCAGCAGTGCCTATGGGCAGGGAGGGGAAAAACTGTTTTTT
j_call: TRBJ1-1; cdr3_length: 12; v_call: TRBV11-3; clone_size: NA; d_call: TRBD1; cdr3_aa: CASSRSGTVTIF; cdr3_nt: TGCGCCAGCAGCCGGAGCGGGACAGTAACTATCTTT
j_call: TRBJ2-1; cdr3_length: 15; v_call: TRBV11-3; clone_size: once; d_call: NA; cdr3_aa: CASSLATGGYNMQFF; cdr3_nt: TGTGCCAGCAGCTTAGCAACAGGTGGCTACAATATGCAGTTCTTC
j_call: TRBJ2-5; cdr3_length: 15; v_call: TRBV30; clone_size: NA; d_call: TRBD2; cdr3_aa: CAWSTGTSRRETQYF; cdr3_nt: TGTGCCTGGAGTACCGGGACTAGCAGGAGAGAGACCCAGTACTTC
j_call: TRBJ2-2; cdr3_length: 14; v_call: TRBV11-2; clone_size: NA; d_call: NA; cdr3_aa: CTSRTTVGTGELFF; cdr3_nt: TGTACCAGCAGAACAACAGTGGGCACCGGGGAGCTGTTTTTT
j_call: TRBJ2-3; cdr3_length: 16; v_call: TRBV11-2; clone_size: NA; d_call: NA; cdr3_aa: CASSSLRGGSADTQCF; cdr3_nt: TGTGCCAGCAGCTCCTTAAGGGGGGGGAGCGCAGATACGCAGTGTTTT
j_call: TRBJ2-1; cdr3_length: 18; v_call: TRBV5-5; clone_size: once; d_call: NA; cdr3_aa: CASSLGWGTDPGINEQFF; cdr3_nt: TGTGCGAGCAGCTTGGGTTGGGGCACCGATCCAGGAATCAATGAGCAGTTCTTC
j_call: TRBJ2-2; cdr3_length: 18; v_call: TRBV24-1; clone_size: few; d_call: NA; cdr3_aa: CATSDHRTVRTNTGELFF; cdr3_nt: TGTGCCACCAGTGACCACCGGACAGTGAGAACGAACACCGGGGAGCTGTTTTTT
j_call: TRBJ2-5; cdr3_length: 14; v_call: TRBV28; clone_size: NA; d_call: NA; cdr3_aa: CASSPHYGGETQYF; cdr3_nt: TGTGCCAGCAGTCCCCACTATGGGGGGGAGACCCAGTACTTC
j_call: TRBJ2-7; cdr3_length: 15; v_call: TRBV11-2; clone_size: NA; d_call: TRBD1; cdr3_aa: CASSASGTASYEQYF; cdr3_nt: TGTGCTAGCAGCGCGAGTGGGACAGCAAGCTACGAGCAGTATTTC
j_call: TRBJ2-7; cdr3_length: 14; v_call: TRBV25-1; clone_size: NA; d_call: NA; cdr3_aa: CASSEGQGYYEQYF; cdr3_nt: TGTGCCAGCAGTGAAGGTCAGGGGTACTACGAGCAGTACTTC
j_call: TRBJ2-1; cdr3_length: 14; v_call: TRBV11-2; clone_size: NA; d_call: NA; cdr3_aa: CASIQVRRGTEQFF; cdr3_nt: TGTGCTAGCATACAGGTTCGGAGGGGGACTGAGCAGTTCTTC
j_call: TRBJ2-3; cdr3_length: 18; v_call: TRBV11-2; clone_size: NA; d_call: TRBD2; cdr3_aa: CASSLGSLLTGGADTQYF; cdr3_nt: TGTGCCAGCAGCTTAGGGTCTTTACTAACGGGAGGGGCAGACACGCAGTATTTT
j_call: TRBJ2-7; cdr3_length: 15; v_call: TRBV5-1; clone_size: few; d_call: TRBD2; cdr3_aa: CASSPRTSDTYEQYF; cdr3_nt: TGCGCCAGCAGCCCCCGGACTAGCGACACCTACGAGCAGTACTTC
j_call: TRBJ1-4; cdr3_length: 15; v_call: TRBV10-3; clone_size: NA; d_call: NA; cdr3_aa: CAINDAGSANEKLFF; cdr3_nt: TGTGCCATCAATGATGCCGGTTCGGCTAATGAAAAACTGTTTTTT
j_call: TRBJ2-5; cdr3_length: 13; v_call: TRBV29-1; clone_size: NA; d_call: NA; cdr3_aa: CSVGRIGQGTQYF; cdr3_nt: TGCAGCGTCGGTAGAATTGGCCAAGGGACCCAGTACTTC
j_call: TRBJ2-3; cdr3_length: 16; v_call: TRBV11-2; clone_size: NA; d_call: NA; cdr3_aa: CASSCRLARGVDTQYF; cdr3_nt: TGTGCCAGCAGCTGTCGGCTGGCCAGGGGCGTGGATACGCAGTATTTT
j_call: TRBJ1-4; cdr3_length: 15; v_call: TRBV20-1; clone_size: NA; d_call: NA; cdr3_aa: CSARDYDRANEKLFF; cdr3_nt: TGCAGTGCTAGAGATTACGATAGAGCAAATGAAAAACTGTTTTTT
j_call: TRBJ1-2; cdr3_length: 14; v_call: TRBV11-2; clone_size: NA; d_call: NA; cdr3_aa: CATSLDGPLYGYTF; cdr3_nt: TGTGCCACCAGTTTAGACGGGCCGCTCTATGGCTACACCTTC
j_call: TRBJ2-7; cdr3_length: 15; v_call: TRBV11-1; clone_size: NA; d_call: NA; cdr3_aa: CASSWGGTRIYEQYF; cdr3_nt: TGTGCCAGCAGCTGGGGTGGGACGAGGATCTACGAGCAGTACTTC